Sequencing of this T cell receptor beta chain was carried out in a study of blood T cell repertoires in COVID-19. For the study at large: Samples representing acute and convalescent COVID-19 were sourced from the United States, Italy and Spain. The cDNA or gDNA used as material had been derived from T cells, B-cell-depleted T cells, or PBMCs.

Germline V gene lookup returns CDR1 SQVTM and CDR2 ANQGSEA. The CDR3 is 13 amino acids. V lost 2 bases, J lost 2 bases, and 9 bases lay in between. Sequencing used immunoSEQ multiplex PCR; TCRdb keeps in-frame clones, though not all of them. The top ten clones hold roughly 8.9% of a sample with under 150,000 clones, around nine tenths of them seen once. J is TRBJ1-1 and V is TRBV29-1; the D gene is possibly TRBD1 (5 bases). The clonotype comes from an older woman who had recovered from COVID-19. The material sequenced was peripheral blood. This chain's CDR3 is CSVEPQGNTEAFF. The CDR3 DNA is TGCAGCGTTGAACCCCAGGGTAACACTGAAGCTTTCTTT.